This entry lists 19 T cell receptor beta chains sequenced from one sample in a study of T cell clonotyping in hematopoietic cell transplantation. The time point was: recipient sample about 28 days before transplant, after cytoreduction. Some clones are missing from TCRdb's copy, which holds only in-frame ones; the method was immunoSEQ multiplex PCR. The sample holds about 69,000 clones, about 95% seen once. The sample in question was peripheral blood mononuclear cells, obtained before stem cell transplant. These receptors all stem from a woman in her 50s with acute myeloid leukemia. Some clones in this sample may be carry-over from other donors' samples.

The V call is TRBV14, the J call TRBJ2-6, with D perhaps given as TRBD1 or TRBD2 (6 bases each). The V and J ends lost 0 bases and 6 bases respectively, with 18 bases between them. This CDR3 is built from 18 residues. Germline CDR1 is SGHDN and CDR2 is FVKESK. Written as DNA, the CDR3 is TGTGCCAGCAGCCAAGATAGGGGGGCTCTCCGGGAGGCCAACGTCCTGACTTTC. This codes for CASSQDRGALREANVLTF.

This sequence joins TRBV6-9 and TRBJ2-1; 7 bases are shared with TRBD2. The germline V gene has CDR1 MNHGY and CDR2 SVAAGI. V gave up 7 bases and J gave up 6 bases; unmatched junction bases: 6. This CDR3 contains 13 residues. CDR3 DNA sequence: TGTGCCAGCATTGCGGGAGAGGTCAATGAGCAGTTCTTC. This sequence encodes CASIAGEVNEQFF.

The gene calls are TRBV6-1 and TRBJ1-2; D is possibly TRBD1 (5 bases). V was clipped by 1 base and J by 8 bases, with 17 bases between them. This CDR3 has 15 amino acids. Per the germline V gene, CDR1 is MNHNS and CDR2 is SASEGT. CDR3 sequence reads: CASSEVRGAGRGYTF. The CDR3 region has the DNA TGTGCCAGCAGTGAAGTAAGAGGGGCGGGAAGAGGCTACACCTTC.

The chain employs TRBV27 and TRBJ2-7; 9 nucleotides line up with TRBD1. Germline V gene data show CDR1 as MNHEY and CDR2 as SMNVEV (reference sequence). The CDR3 is 16 amino acids. Trimming cost V 3 bases and J 5 bases; bases outside gene matches: 11. For the CDR3, the DNA is TGTGCCAGCAGTTTGAAGACAGGGGGGATAAGAGACGAGCAGTACTTC. Residues: CASSLKTGGIRDEQYF.

This chain connects TRBV29-1 to TRBJ2-1; weak D call: TRBD2 (6 bases). The CDR3 has 13 residues. With 1 base removed from V and 3 bases from J, the gap between germline ends came to 7 bases. Germline values: CDR1 SQVTM, CDR2 ANQGSEA. In nucleotides, the CDR3 is TGCAGCGTTGAAGGACTAGACTACAATGAGCAGTTCTTC. Translated: CSVEGLDYNEQFF.

The genes are TRBV9 and TRBJ1-4; D gene ambiguous. Between the trimmed V and J ends, which lost 0 bases and 14 bases, there was a span of 11 bases. The CDR3 is 12 residues long. Per the germline V gene, CDR1 is SGDLS and CDR2 is YYNGEE. DNA for the CDR3: TGTGCCAGCAGCGTAGGAGAAGGCAGGCTGTTTTTT. Translated: CASSVGEGRLFF.

The V call is TRBV19, the J call TRBJ2-2; the D gene is possibly TRBD2 (6 bases). The CDR3 is made up of 14 amino acids. Germline V CDR1 and CDR2: LNHDA, SQIVND (reference sequence). V was clipped by 4 bases and J by 5 bases, with 11 bases between them. DNA for the CDR3: TGTGCCAGTAGTACCTGGGGGGAGACCGGGGAGCTGTTTTTT. Amino acids: CASSTWGETGELFF.

V and J are TRBV30 and TRBJ1-1; no definite D call. The V gene lost 0 bases and the J gene lost 3 bases, with 8 bases spanning the gap. The germline gives CDR1 GTSNPN, CDR2 SVGIG (reference sequence). This CDR3 has 13 residues. The CDR3 loop reads CAWSVFSDTEAFF. The CDR3 DNA reads TGTGCCTGGAGTGTATTTTCGGACACTGAAGCTTTCTTT.

The J gene is TRBJ2-3, the V gene TRBV28; D call uncertain. This CDR3 is 13 amino acids long. Germline V gives CDR1 MDHEN, CDR2 SYDVKM. Trimming left V 3 bases short and J 1 base short, with 5 bases between. CDR3 bases: TGTGCCAGCAGTTTTGTGGGCACAGATACGCAGTATTTT. This gives the protein CASSFVGTDTQYF.

CDR3 coding DNA: TGTGCCAGCAGCTTAGATAGCAATCAGCCCCAGCATTTT. As protein: CASSLDSNQPQHF. The V and J genes are TRBV7-8 and TRBJ1-5, with D uncertain. V was shortened by 1 base and J by 0 bases, with 1 base between the two germline ends. Germline assignment: CDR1 SGHVS and CDR2 FQNEAQ. The CDR3 runs to 13 residues.

The chain couples TRBV28 to TRBJ2-7, with 11 bases lining up with TRBD2. The CDR3 contains 15 residues. V dropped 10 bases and J dropped 6; count of bases not matched to a gene: 14. Germline CDR1 is MDHEN and CDR2 is SYDVKM. The CDR3 protein is CATEIAGGPQFEQYF. CDR3 DNA: TGTGCCACAGAGATAGCGGGGGGGCCACAATTCGAGCAGTACTTC.

The rearrangement links TRBV29-1 to TRBJ1-1; D unclear. The CDR3 loop spans 13 amino acids. V shed 4 bases and J shed 1 base, with 10 bases lying between them. Germline V lookup: CDR1 SQVTM, CDR2 ANQGSEA. The CDR3 region is CSVVRGSNTEAFF. CDR3 in DNA: TGCAGCGTTGTGAGAGGATCGAACACTGAAGCTTTCTTT.

This chain uses TRBV7-6 with TRBJ2-3, with TRBD2 identical over 7 bases. The germline gives CDR1 SGHVS, CDR2 FNYEAQ. The ends lost 0 bases at V and 4 bases at J; junction bases unmatched: 4. CDR3 length: 15 residues. CDR3 sequence reads: CASSLAGGDADTQYF. In nucleotides, the CDR3 is TGTGCCAGCAGCTTAGCGGGGGGGGATGCAGATACGCAGTATTTT. Looking up the rest from reference TRBV7-6 and TRBJ2-3 gives the full variable domain: GAGVSQSPRYKVTKRGQDVALRCDPISGHVSLYWYRQALGQGPEFLTYFNYEAQQDKSGLPNDRFSAERPEGSISTLTIQRTEQRDSAMYRCASSLAGGDADTQYFGPGTRLTVL.

The rearrangement joins TRBV5-1 to TRBJ2-5; TRBD2 matches at 8 bases. CDR1 and CDR2 (germline): SGHRS, YFSETQ. This CDR3 comprises 16 residues. The trim removed 4 bases at V and 2 bases at J, leaving 10 bases unmatched. Written as DNA, the CDR3 is TGCGCCAGCAGCGTCGGGGGGGGGACTATGCAAGAGACCCAGTACTTC. It codes for CASSVGGGTMQETQYF.

This clone came up once. This chain uses TRBV30 with TRBJ2-7; 9 bases map to TRBD2. The CDR3 length is 13 residues. V shed 0 bases, J shed 5 bases, and the junction held 2 bases outside the gene matches. Germline CDR1 GTSNPN, CDR2 SVGIG (reference sequence). The CDR3 spells CAWSVGTSHEQYF. Here the CDR3 DNA reads TGTGCCTGGAGTGTAGGGACTAGCCACGAGCAGTACTTC.

This rearrangement joins TRBV29-1 to TRBJ2-7, with 11 positions matching TRBD1. The CDR3 spans 13 residues. Looked up from germline, CDR1 is SQVTM and CDR2 is ANQGSEA. J gave up 6 bases and V 7 bases, and 8 bases lay outside the gene matches. Here the CDR3 DNA reads TGCAGCGCCTCGACCGGGACAGGGGGCGAGCAGTACTTC. As protein: CSASTGTGGEQYF.

The chain employs TRBV19 and TRBJ2-3; the D gene is possibly TRBD1 (5 bases). CDR1 and CDR2 from the germline V gene are LNHDA and SQIVND (reference sequence). The V end was cut by 5 bases, the J end by 4 bases, with 16 bases between. This CDR3 region has 15 residues. CDR3 DNA: TGTGCCAGTAGTCCCCAGGGTATTCGGTCAGATACGCAGTATTTT. Translation: CASSPQGIRSDTQYF.

The chain joins TRBV10-3 to TRBJ1-5, with TRBD1 as a possible D gene (5 bases). Germline lookup yields CDR1 ENHRY and CDR2 SYGVKD. This CDR3 spans 11 amino acids. The V gene lost 8 bases and the J gene lost 5 bases, with 7 bases spanning the gap. In DNA, the CDR3 is TGTGCCATCGGGGGGGATCAGCCCCAGCATTTT. It translates to CAIGGDQPQHF.

This clone was recorded once. This rearrangement joins TRBV7-6 to TRBJ2-3; D is uncertain. Trimming stripped 1 base from V and 2 bases from J, with 7 bases between. Germline CDR1 reads SGHVS; CDR2 reads FNYEAQ. The CDR3 extends over 14 amino acids. DNA of the CDR3: TGTGCCAGCAGCTTAGACGAGTTCACAGATACGCAGTATTTT. As protein: CASSLDEFTDTQYF.